One sample yielded the 3 T cell receptor beta chains listed below, sequenced in a study of blood T cell repertoires in COVID-19. The method was immunoSEQ multiplex PCR; TCRdb's version includes in-frame clones alone and lacks a portion of them. In the table there are about 70,000 clones, around 88% of which are singletons. The sample taken for sequencing was peripheral blood. These receptors originate from a human donor in a cohort sampled during active COVID-19.

V gene TRBV7-9 combines with J gene TRBJ1-4; maybe TRBD1 (5 bases). The CDR3 is made up of 13 amino acids. CDR1 is SEHNR and CDR2 is FQNEAQ in the germline V gene (reference sequence). With 0 bases removed from V and 6 bases from J, the gap between germline ends came to 5 bases. Here the CDR3 DNA reads TGTGCCAGCAGCTTAGCAGGGGATGAAAAACTGTTTTTT. It codes for CASSLAGDEKLFF.

This sequence joins TRBV19 and TRBJ2-3, with D possibly being TRBD1 (5 bases). With 2 bases removed from V and 4 bases from J, the gap between germline ends came to 13 bases. The CDR3 consists of 15 residues. Germline assignment: CDR1 LNHDA and CDR2 SQIVND (reference sequence). CDR3 sequence: CASSIRLTVADTQYF. The DNA for the CDR3 is TGTGCCAGTAGTATACGACTGACAGTGGCAGATACGCAGTATTTT.

This sequence joins TRBV27 and TRBJ1-2; 10 nucleotides align to TRBD1. After removal of 8 bases from V and 2 bases from J, the junction contained 14 bases not matched to a gene. Germline CDR1 and CDR2: MNHEY and SMNVEV (reference sequence). The CDR3 is 17 residues long. Written as DNA, the CDR3 is TGTGCCAGCGGGGACGGGGACAGGGGATCTGTAAACTATGGCTACACCTTC. This codes for CASGDGDRGSVNYGYTF.